These 5 T cell receptor beta chains came from one sample sequenced in a study of Ad26.COV2.S vaccination and SARS-CoV-2 variants. Treatment given: 19 received Ad26.COV2.S at low or high dose, single or two shots; roughly five received placebo; per-sample allocation not given. Day 63 after the first injection of vaccine or placebo was the sampling time. Profiled with immunoSEQ multiplex PCR; TCRdb holds only in-frame clones, not every one. The sample includes 350,000 to 450,000 clones, about 90% of them seen just once. Sequencing was performed on peripheral blood, taken in a trial of Ad26.COV2.S vaccine versus placebo. The receptors here all came from a person aged 18 to 59 who received the Ad26.COV2.S COVID-19 vaccine or a placebo.

The chain employs TRBV6-5 and TRBJ1-1; D remains ambiguous. The CDR3 runs 15 residues. In germline, CDR1 is MNHEY, CDR2 SVGAGI. The germline V and J ends were trimmed by 3 bases and 0 bases, with 11 bases remaining between them. The CDR3 region has the DNA TGTGCCAGCAGTTATACCCGTCGCGTGAACACTGAAGCTTTCTTT. Protein product: CASSYTRRVNTEAFF.

The CDR3 sequence is CASSETWDYGYTF. The CDR3 DNA reads TGTGCCAGCAGTGAAACATGGGACTATGGCTACACCTTC. This rearrangement joins TRBV6-1 to TRBJ1-2; no clear D. Germline V lookup: CDR1 MNHNS, CDR2 SASEGT. Trimming left V 2 bases short and J 3 bases short, with 7 bases between. The CDR3 is 13 residues long.

V is TRBV21-1 and J is TRBJ2-1; the table names TRBD1, a call not compared with the DNA. TRBV21-1 is labeled a pseudogene. The CDR3 runs to 15 residues. The CDR3 reads CASSAGSELYNEQFF. CDR3 nucleotides: TGTGCCAGCAGCGCAGGGTCAGAACTCTACAATGAGCAGTTCTTC.

The gene calls are TRBV6-5 and TRBJ2-2; a possible D gene is TRBD2 (6 bases). The germline V gene has CDR1 MNHEY and CDR2 SVGAGI. Trimming cost V 9 bases and J 2 bases, with 16 bases left between them. This CDR3 comprises 15 residues. The CDR3 bases are TGTGCCAGGCATGGGGTAGCGGCCAACACCGGGGAGCTGTTTTTT. Translated, it gives CARHGVAANTGELFF.

The chain uses TRBV28 and TRBJ1-6; the D is unclear. This CDR3 contains 14 residues. V shed 11 bases and J shed 5 bases, with 16 bases lying between them. The germline CDR1 and CDR2 sequences are MDHEN and SYDVKM. The CDR3 region is CAGRLGIHNSPLHF. CDR3 sequence (DNA): TGTGCCGGTCGCCTGGGCATACATAATTCACCCCTCCACTTT.